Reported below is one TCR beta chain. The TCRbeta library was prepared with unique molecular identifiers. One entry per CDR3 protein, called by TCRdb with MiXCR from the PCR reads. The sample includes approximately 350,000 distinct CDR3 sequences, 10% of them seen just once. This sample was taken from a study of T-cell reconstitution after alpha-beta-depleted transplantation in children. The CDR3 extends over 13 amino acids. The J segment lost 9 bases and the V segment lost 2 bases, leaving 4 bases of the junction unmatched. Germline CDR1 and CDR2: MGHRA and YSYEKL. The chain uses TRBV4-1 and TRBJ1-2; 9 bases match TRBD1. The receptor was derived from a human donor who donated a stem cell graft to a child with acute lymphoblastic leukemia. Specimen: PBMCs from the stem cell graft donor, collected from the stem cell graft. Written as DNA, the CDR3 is TGCGCCAGCAGCCAACACAGGGGGCAGAGCTACACCTTC. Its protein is CASSQHRGQSYTF.